The 28 T cell receptor beta chains given below trace back to one sample, sequenced in a study of control samples from healthy donors and cancer patients. Generated by immunoSEQ multiplex PCR, the TCRdb table keeps only in-frame clones and is missing some. The data contain more than 60,000 clones, 90% of them singletons. The sequenced material came from PBMCs. The receptors were sampled from a man between 60 and 75 years old with colorectal cancer.

This clone was found once. The chain carries TRBV1 and TRBJ2-1; TRBD2, the D gene given by the table, was not confirmed from the DNA. TRBV1 is annotated as a pseudogene. The CDR3 runs 14 residues. In nucleotides, the CDR3 is TGCACCAGCAGCCGAAAAGAGCCGGTCCGTGAGCAGTTCTTC. This codes for CTSSRKEPVREQFF.

The chain employs TRBV9 and TRBJ2-2; D perhaps matches TRBD2 (5 bases). With 3 bases removed from V and 9 bases from J, the gap between germline ends came to 18 bases. CDR3 length equals 15 residues. Germline V gene lookup returns CDR1 SGDLS and CDR2 YYNGEE. The CDR3 spells CASSEDGSGWRELFF. For the CDR3, the DNA is TGTGCCAGCAGCGAGGACGGGTCGGGGTGGAGGGAGCTGTTTTTT. Supplemented by reference TRBV9 and TRBJ2-2, the full variable domain reads DSGVTQTPKHLITATGQRVTLRCSPRSGDLSVYWYQQSLDQGLQFLIQYYNGEERAKGNILERFSAQQFPDLHSELNLSSLELGDSALYFCASSEDGSGWRELFFGEGSRLTVL.

This clone was seen more than once but under ten times. The chain recombines TRBV10-3 with TRBJ2-5; unclear D gene. V lost 0 bases to trimming and J lost 5 bases, with 7 bases between them. Germline V CDR1 and CDR2: ENHRY, SYGVKD. CDR3 length: 13 amino acids. CDR3 in DNA: TGTGCCATCAGTGAGTCGCCCGGGGAGACCCAGTACTTC. Amino acid sequence: CAISESPGETQYF.

The V and J genes are TRBV2 and TRBJ2-2; tentative D call: TRBD1 (6 bases). V was cut by 11 bases and J by 1 base, with 14 bases left in between. Germline lookup yields CDR1 SNHLY and CDR2 FYNNEI. The CDR3 has 14 residues. The chain's CDR3 is CAHRAQQNTGELFF. The DNA for the CDR3 is TGTGCCCACAGGGCACAGCAGAACACCGGGGAGCTGTTTTTT.

This clone was seen once. The J gene is TRBJ2-3, the V gene TRBV28; D remains ambiguous. Germline V gene lookup returns CDR1 MDHEN and CDR2 SYDVKM. The CDR3 has 14 amino acids. Trimming removed 3 bases at V and 3 bases at J, with 10 bases between. CDR3 in amino acids: CASSLSGPTDTQYF. In nucleotides, the CDR3 is TGTGCCAGCAGTTTGTCAGGCCCTACAGATACGCAGTATTTT.

This chain joins TRBV9 and TRBJ2-5; TRBD2 matches at 7 bases. This CDR3 contains 16 residues. Unmatched junction bases numbered 10, after V lost 2 bases and J lost 3 bases. Germline V gives CDR1 SGDLS, CDR2 YYNGEE. CDR3 loop: CASSVTAQRGKETQYF. In DNA form, the CDR3 reads TGTGCCAGCAGCGTGACGGCCCAGCGGGGTAAAGAGACCCAGTACTTC. Supplemented by reference TRBV9 and TRBJ2-5, the full variable domain reads DSGVTQTPKHLITATGQRVTLRCSPRSGDLSVYWYQQSLDQGLQFLIQYYNGEERAKGNILERFSAQQFPDLHSELNLSSLELGDSALYFCASSVTAQRGKETQYFGPGTRLLVL.

The chain employs TRBV3-1 (or the pseudogene TRBV3-2) and TRBJ2-5; 11 bases match TRBD2. Per germline, CDR1 LGHDT and CDR2 YNNKEL (reference sequence). The CDR3 length is 16 residues. The V segment lost 1 base and the J segment 9 bases; nucleotides outside the gene matches: 10. Here the CDR3 reads CASSQGSSGGLLAQYF. DNA for the CDR3: TGTGCCAGCAGCCAAGGGTCTAGCGGGGGGCTCTTAGCCCAGTACTTC.

The chain recombines TRBV2 with TRBJ2-3, with 9 positions matching TRBD1. Per germline, CDR1 SNHLY and CDR2 FYNNEI. V lost 6 bases, J lost 4 bases, and 8 bases stayed unmatched. This CDR3 is built from 15 residues. The CDR3 sequence: CASRGWDRVSDTQYF. The DNA for the CDR3 is TGTGCCAGCAGGGGGTGGGACAGGGTTTCAGATACGCAGTATTTT.

This chain links TRBV10-3 with TRBJ1-2; D is perhaps TRBD1 (5 bases). The V gene's germline CDR1 is ENHRY and CDR2 SYGVKD. The V end was cut by 2 bases, the J end by 4 bases, with 11 bases between. The CDR3 contains 14 residues. The CDR3 reads CAISEGAGFYGYTF. CDR3 bases: TGTGCCATCAGTGAGGGGGCAGGGTTCTATGGCTACACCTTC.

J is TRBJ2-5 and V is TRBV6-5; a possible D gene is TRBD2 (5 bases). The CDR3 is 14 amino acids. Per germline, CDR1 MNHEY and CDR2 SVGAGI. V was clipped by 1 base and J by 2 bases, with 8 bases between them. CDR3 in amino acids: CASSYYGGQETQYF. The DNA for the CDR3 is TGTGCCAGCAGTTACTACGGCGGGCAAGAGACCCAGTACTTC.

The gene calls are TRBV3-1 (or the pseudogene TRBV3-2) and TRBJ1-6; D gene ambiguous. Trimming shortened V by 3 bases and J by 7 bases, and 16 bases separated the two germline ends. There are 16 residues in the CDR3. CDR1 and CDR2 from the germline V gene are LGHDT and YNNKEL (reference sequence). The CDR3 is CASSQGPARTNSPLHF. The CDR3, as DNA: TGTGCCAGCAGCCAGGGTCCCGCCCGCACGAATTCACCCCTCCACTTT.

There are a few counts of this clone. This chain connects TRBV30 to TRBJ1-3; D may be TRBD1 (5 bases). The CDR3 has 14 residues. V was cut by 1 base and J by 4 bases, with 11 bases left in between. The V gene's germline CDR1 is GTSNPN and CDR2 SVGIG (reference sequence). CDR3: CAWSARQLGNTIYF. CDR3 bases: TGTGCCTGGAGTGCCCGACAGCTAGGAAACACCATATATTTT.

The J gene is TRBJ2-2, the V gene TRBV30, with 7 bases fitting TRBD1. There are 14 residues in the CDR3. The V and J ends lost 5 bases and 1 base, in that order; junction bases with no gene match: 4. Germline V gene sequence: CDR1 GTSNPN, CDR2 SVGIG (reference sequence). The CDR3 DNA reads TGTGCCTGGGCAGGGGGATTGAACACCGGGGAGCTGTTTTTT. It yields the protein CAWAGGLNTGELFF.

This clone was detected a few times. V usage is TRBV2 and J usage is TRBJ2-4; TRBD1 matches at 7 bases. This CDR3 has 17 amino acids. Per the germline V gene, CDR1 is SNHLY and CDR2 is FYNNEI. The trim removed 2 bases at V and 1 base at J, leaving 8 bases unmatched. The CDR3 DNA follows: TGTGCCAGCAGTGAAAGAGCAGGGGGTTTGGCCAAAAACATTCAGTACTTC. It translates to CASSERAGGLAKNIQYF.

The chain carries TRBV4-2 and TRBJ2-7, with D maybe TRBD1 (7 bases). The CDR3 loop spans 15 amino acids. Germline V gene lookup returns CDR1 LGHNA and CDR2 YNFKEQ. Trimming took off 0 bases at V and 2 bases at J, with 11 bases between the two ends. CDR3 in amino acids: CASSQDSRGAYEQYF. CDR3 bases: TGTGCCAGCAGCCAAGACAGCAGGGGGGCCTACGAGCAGTACTTC.

This clone has just one count. This chain links TRBV5-4 with TRBJ1-6; D gene ambiguous. This CDR3 is 14 amino acids long. The V end lost 5 bases, the J end lost 0 bases, and 6 bases lay between the germline ends. Germline CDR1 SGHNT, CDR2 YYREEE (reference sequence). The CDR3 region is CASSSGSYNSPLHF. The DNA of the CDR3 is TGTGCCAGCAGTTCCGGCTCCTATAATTCACCCCTCCACTTT.

The chain couples TRBV7-9 to TRBJ2-1; TRBD2 agrees at 8 bases. The germline gives CDR1 SEHNR, CDR2 FQNEAQ (reference sequence). V was clipped by 4 bases and J by 7 bases; unmatched bases: 12. CDR3 size: 16 residues. The CDR3 region is CASSSPRAGGANEQFF. The CDR3 DNA reads TGTGCCAGCAGCTCGCCTAGGGCGGGGGGTGCGAATGAGCAGTTCTTC.

The rearrangement joins TRBV9 to TRBJ1-2, with D possibly matching TRBD1 (6 bases). V dropped 3 bases and J dropped 4 bases, with 10 bases sitting between them. This CDR3 region has 13 residues. CDR1 is SGDLS and CDR2 is YYNGEE in the germline V gene. As DNA, the CDR3 is TGTGCCAGCAGCGCACAGGGAGTCTATGGCTACACCTTC. It translates to CASSAQGVYGYTF.

This clone was counted a single time. CDR3: CASSPGDGGYTF. DNA of the CDR3: TGTGCCAGCAGCCCCGGGGATGGTGGCTACACCTTC. This chain uses TRBV3-1 (or the pseudogene TRBV3-2) with TRBJ1-2; no firm D call. This CDR3 has 12 residues. Germline V CDR1 and CDR2: LGHDT, YNNKEL (reference sequence). V was cut by 4 bases and J by 7 bases, with 10 bases left in between.

The chain uses TRBV28 and TRBJ1-1, with D unclear. CDR1 is MDHEN, CDR2 SYDVKM, per germline. This CDR3 is 13 amino acids long. V lost 5 bases and J 11 bases, leaving 18 bases between the germline ends. The CDR3 DNA is TGTGCCAGCAGTCCCCAAATTACCAGACTGGCTTTCTTT. Amino acids: CASSPQITRLAFF.

CDR3 residues: CASSYDRGRNQPQHF. In nucleotides, the CDR3 is TGTGCCAGCAGCTACGACAGGGGGCGAAATCAGCCCCAGCATTTT. The J gene is TRBJ1-5, the V gene TRBV7-2, with TRBD1 matching over 10 bases. The germline V gene encodes CDR1 SGHTA and CDR2 FQGNSA. The CDR3 extends over 15 amino acids. The junction had 4 bases not matched to a gene; V was cut back by 4 bases and J by 4 bases.

The chain couples TRBV10-1 to TRBJ2-5, with no clear D. Trimming removed 0 bases from V and 7 bases from J, with 9 bases in between. Germline CDR1 is WNHNN and CDR2 is SYGVQD (reference sequence). This CDR3 comprises 13 residues. CDR3 DNA sequence: TGCGCCAGCAGTGAGTCGACACCCTCGACCCAGTACTTC. Its translation: CASSESTPSTQYF.

This sequence joins TRBV28 and TRBJ2-1; no clear D gene. V was pared by 3 bases and J by 11 bases, with 11 bases between. CDR3 length equals 12 residues. Per germline, CDR1 MDHEN and CDR2 SYDVKM. The CDR3 spells CASSFLDNQQFF. In nucleotides, the CDR3 is TGTGCCAGCAGTTTCCTCGACAACCAGCAGTTCTTC.

The sample holds one count of this clone. One junction end disagrees with the germline gene, perhaps due to a read error. The chain recombines TRBV7-2 with TRBJ2-6; 9 bases are shared with TRBD2. The CDR3 contains 17 residues. The germline V gene has CDR1 SGHTA and CDR2 FQGNSA. The CDR3 DNA follows: TGTGCCAGCAGTTTAGCGGGGGCCTACTCTGGGGCCAACGTCCTGACTTTC. Encoded protein: CASSLAGAYSGANVLTF.

This rearrangement joins TRBV28 to TRBJ1-4, with a weak D call TRBD1 (6 bases). CDR1 and CDR2 from the germline V gene are MDHEN and SYDVKM. Trimming removed 5 bases from V and 10 bases from J, with 14 bases in between. This CDR3 comprises 13 residues. CDR3 coding DNA: TGTGCCAGCAGTGGGGACATCCCCCGAAAACTGTTTTTT. Its translation: CASSGDIPRKLFF.

This chain joins TRBV14 and TRBJ2-7; D uncertain. Deletions cut 9 bases from V and 1 base from J, with 7 bases between. Germline CDR1 and CDR2: SGHDN and FVKESK. This CDR3 contains 11 residues. The CDR3 is CARGSSYEQYF. CDR3 DNA sequence: TGTGCCAGGGGCAGTTCCTACGAGCAGTACTTC.

V usage is TRBV7-9 and J usage is TRBJ1-4; TRBD1 might be the D (6 bases). In germline, CDR1 is SEHNR, CDR2 FQNEAQ (reference sequence). V dropped 8 bases and J dropped 8 bases, with 18 bases sitting between them. This CDR3 spans 14 amino acids. CDR3 coding DNA: TGTGCCAGCGGAGGCGGCGGGACATTAGAAAAACTGTTTTTT. Translation gives CASGGGGTLEKLFF.

The V gene is TRBV20-1, the J gene TRBJ1-4; D is unresolved. Germline CDR1 DFQATT, CDR2 SNEGSKA (reference sequence). This CDR3 comprises 11 residues. CDR3 in amino acids: CSVRTIEKLFF. The CDR3 DNA reads as TGCAGCGTGCGGACTATCGAAAAACTGTTTTTT.